The T cell receptor (beta chain) under discussion was sequenced for a study of identical twins' blood T cells (dated by TCRdb to the early 2010s). With regard to the full study: Some 51 million Illumina reads were obtained across some twelve libraries, comprising six alpha-chain and six beta-chain libraries. Using next-generation sequencing, the study compared the TCR alpha and beta chain repertoires of three pairs of monozygous twins to assess how genetics influences repertoire formation. Paper-wide results and their limitations: Twin pairs were reported to be markedly more alike in V gene usage than unrelated donors were, even when looking at non-selected out-of-frame TCRbeta clonotypes. The number of CDR3 clonotypes shared between two donors was mainly determined by the product of the cloneset sizes of the two donors, and no clear deviation from this trend was shown by twins. Among the most abundant TCRbeta clonotypes, every donor shared more CDR3 sequences with her own twin than with unrelated donors. The proposed role of the TCRalpha J segment in MHC recognition during thymic selection was stated to require validation by independent studies. Because the twins were raised together, environmental influences could not be ruled out as an explanation for the similarity between twins.

The protocol used for the library was 5' RACE. These reads were obtained on an Illumina Genome Analyzer IIx. RNA-based TCR cDNA libraries were prepared by a previously described protocol with several modifications. To prevent cross-contamination, sample-specific barcodes were introduced on both ends of each TCR cDNA library during cDNA synthesis and amplification. The study's own analysis went as follows. Between about 85,000 and nearly 550,000 clonotypes were identified per individual, with about 2.2 to 3.6 million CDR3-containing reads per library. Reads with improper barcode index combinations were discarded, and clonesets were then built for each library with the MiTCR software. MiTCR filtered or rescued low-quality reads and corrected PCR and sequencing errors when assembling CDR3 clonotypes. Artificial out-of-frame clonotypes were removed by being mapped to in-frame sequences, with one indel in the CDR3 allowed. To measure how similar V and J gene usage was between donors, Jensen-Shannon divergence was divided by mean entropy. TCRdb took the public reads, trimmed them with fastp at Q25, ran MiXCR for clone calling and kept in-frame beta chains. Merged by CDR3 protein, the rows form single entries marked with the most common genes and DNA. In this record, the V and J calls reflect TCRdb's handling and not the investigators' own analysis. For this sample there are 350,000 to 400,000 distinct CDR3 sequences; roughly 30% appear just once. The ten top clones hold more than 5.5% of the sample.

Six healthy women forming three monozygous twin pairs were used as donors. All three twin pairs had been reared together, and it was thought likely that the same infectious agents and vaccines had been met by these twin pairs. TCR cDNA libraries were prepared from RNA that was isolated from peripheral blood mononuclear cells. Compared with germline, V lacks 6 bases and J lacks 5 bases; bases without a gene match: 7. The germline V gene (reference sequence) specifies DFQATT as CDR1 and SNEGSKA as CDR2. There are 13 amino acids in the CDR3, from cysteine to phenylalanine inclusive. Only the CDR3 part of the read is kept: 39 bases, read in frame from the first base. This clonotype came up a few times. It has no known antigen specificity. Base qualities are missing; no much larger clone stands one base away.

Sequencing input: PBMCs. The TCR was taken from a woman aged 18 to 55 in good health. This receptor chain uses TRBV20-1 and TRBJ1-1; TRBD1 aligns with 9 central bases. The base sequence is TGCAGTGCGAACAGGGGGCTAGGGACTGAAGCTTTCTTT. Its coded protein is CSANRGLGTEAFF.